Listed below are T cell receptor beta chains from one sample, sequenced in a study of T cell repertoires in cytomegalovirus infection. A single record per CDR3 protein comes from TCRdb applying MiXCR to the reads. Found here are about 310,000 distinct CDR3 sequences, about 17% of them singletons; the top ten hold around 12%. Sequencing was carried out using PBMCs. The receptors derive from a human donor in good health (CMV status not recorded). Some clones in this sample may be carry-over from other donors' samples. Each CDR3 is given without its conserved first and last residue. Fields, in order: J gene, V gene, CDR3 length, CDR3 protein.

J gene: TRBJ2-3; V gene: TRBV4-1; CDR3 length: 17; CDR3 protein: ASSRLHAGQGYLSETQY
J gene: TRBJ1-2; V gene: TRBV27; CDR3 length: 12; CDR3 protein: ASSYAGQGFGYT
J gene: TRBJ1-6; V gene: TRBV14; CDR3 length: 11; CDR3 protein: ASSQDGNSPLH
J gene: TRBJ2-3; V gene: TRBV28; CDR3 length: 12; CDR3 protein: ASMVAGGGDTQY
J gene: TRBJ2-3; V gene: TRBV7-3; CDR3 length: 11; CDR3 protein: ASSFTDTDTQY
J gene: TRBJ1-2; V gene: TRBV20-1; CDR3 length: 12; CDR3 protein: SALGQGILYGYT
J gene: TRBJ1-1; V gene: TRBV4-3; CDR3 length: 13; CDR3 protein: ASSQAGLGGTEAF
J gene: TRBJ1-5; V gene: TRBV6-1; CDR3 length: 11; CDR3 protein: ASRIGPYQPQH
J gene: TRBJ2-7; V gene: TRBV28; CDR3 length: 14; CDR3 protein: ASSPDLGQGRYEQY
J gene: TRBJ2-3; V gene: TRBV5-6; CDR3 length: 14; CDR3 protein: ASSFRASGSTDTQY
J gene: TRBJ2-2; V gene: TRBV7-8; CDR3 length: 9; CDR3 protein: ASPAAGELF
J gene: TRBJ2-7; V gene: TRBV7-8; CDR3 length: 15; CDR3 protein: ASIPWGGGGVLAEQY
J gene: TRBJ2-3; V gene: TRBV7-2; CDR3 length: 13; CDR3 protein: ASRPSGAVTDTQY
J gene: TRBJ2-5; V gene: TRBV7-2; CDR3 length: 12; CDR3 protein: ASSFRGGGETQY